This T cell receptor beta chain was documented in a study of blood T cell repertoires in COVID-19. Overall study: The United States, Italy and Spain supplied acute and convalescent COVID-19 samples. From T cells, B-cell-depleted T cells, or PBMCs came the material, which was cDNA or gDNA.

Under the authors' procedure: Reference gene primers were amplified, and this amplification served to estimate nucleated cell counts. Clones were read by immunoSEQ multiplex PCR, and TCRdb kept only the in-frame ones, dropping some. V and J calls and clone size are as listed in that table; D and trimming were resolved from the DNA. The sample contains 130,000 to 150,000 clones, around 87% of which appear only once. The CDR3 has 16 residues. V was shortened by 1 base and J by 3 bases, with 13 bases between the two germline ends. Germline loops: CDR1 LGHDT, CDR2 YNNKEL (reference sequence). The receptor's source is a man aged 45-65 years who had recovered from COVID-19. V usage is TRBV3-1 (or the pseudogene TRBV3-2) and J usage is TRBJ2-4; D possibly corresponds to TRBD2 (5 bases). Sequenced: peripheral blood. The CDR3 bases are TGTGCCAGCAGCCAAGTTGAGGGCCCGGGCAAAAACATTCAGTACTTC. It translates to CASSQVEGPGKNIQYF.